A single sample gave rise to the 7 T cell receptor beta chains below, sequenced in a study of beta chain features in type 1 diabetes listed by TCRdb under 2018. Broad study findings and their caveats: In all four CD4+ subsets, TCRB CDR3 length was moderately but significantly shorter in type 1 diabetes patients.

Preparation of the library involved the immunoSEQ multiplex PCR assay. The entire isolated RNA was reverse transcribed using the High Capacity cDNA Reverse Transcription Kit, and thus expressed TCRB transcripts were sequenced. Imported from immuneACCESS, the table was reduced by TCRdb to in-frame sequences with V and J called. These copies leave out some clones; in studies compared against another copy, an unresolved V gene accounts for under half, and the cause of the remainder is not known. Counted in this sample were nearly 700,000 clones; around 15% of them appeared once. Around 0.022% of the sample lies in the top ten. These receptors lack a known antigen. The sample consisted of naive CD4+ T cells from blood. The cell subset or site label, read with the paper, signifies: true naive CD4+ T cells. The receptors shown here come from a man younger than 35 with type 1 diabetes.

The chain carries TRBV5-6 and TRBJ2-7, with a tentative D call TRBD2 (6 bases). Trimming removed 4 bases at V and 6 bases at J, with 17 bases between. CDR3 length equals 14 residues. CDR1 SGHDT and CDR2 YYEEEE come from the germline V gene. CDR3 DNA: TGTGCCAGCAGCAGAAGGCAGGAGGGGTTCGAGCAGTACTTC. Its protein product is CASSRRQEGFEQYF.

With respect to this clone: Other DNA variants within this sample encode the same CDR3. CDR3 bases: TGTGCCAGCTCACCCCCAGGGGGCGAGCAGTACTTC. Protein sequence: CASSPPGGEQYF. The V call is TRBV18, the J call TRBJ2-7, with 7 bases identical to TRBD1. Losses at the gene ends were 3 bases for V and 6 bases for J; bases not matched to a gene: 2. The CDR3 has 12 residues. The germline V gene encodes CDR1 KGHSH and CDR2 LQKENI.

This clone was found a few times. The gene calls are TRBV5-4 and TRBJ2-5; TRBD1 matches 7 bases. The CDR3 loop spans 13 amino acids. With 7 bases clipped from V and 4 bases from J, the junction kept 7 bases outside the gene matches. CDR1 and CDR2 from the germline V gene are SGHNT and YYREEE (reference sequence). The CDR3 DNA sequence: TGTGCCAGCCGACCGGGACAGATAGAGACCCAGTACTTC. Amino acid sequence: CASRPGQIETQYF.

The rearrangement links TRBV7-6 to TRBJ2-5; TRBD2 agrees at 7 bases. This CDR3 has 17 residues. The junction had 17 bases not matched to a gene; V was cut back by 2 bases and J by 8 bases. Per the germline V gene, CDR1 is SGHVS and CDR2 is FNYEAQ. Here the CDR3 DNA reads TGTGCCAGCAGCTTAAATTGGATGGGCGGGGGTCAAGCTACCCAGTACTTC. This sequence encodes CASSLNWMGGGQATQYF.

The chain couples TRBV29-1 to TRBJ1-3; D remains unclear. The CDR3 covers 13 residues. V was cut by 6 bases and J by 0 bases, with 9 bases left in between. Germline CDR1 SQVTM, CDR2 ANQGSEA. This CDR3 is CSVVDGSGNTIYF. CDR3 nucleotides: TGCAGCGTGGTGGACGGCTCTGGAAACACCATATATTTT.

The chain uses TRBV11-3 and TRBJ1-6; D not resolved. From germline, CDR1 is SGHNT and CDR2 YENEEA. The V end lost 5 bases, the J end lost 7 bases, and 12 bases lay between the germline ends. This CDR3 comprises 14 residues. CDR3 protein: CASSEDGLNSPLHF. CDR3 DNA: TGTGCCAGCAGCGAGGACGGCCTAAATTCACCCCTCCACTTT.

This clone was counted only a few times. The chain is built from TRBV4-1 and TRBJ1-1; tentative D call: TRBD1 (5 bases). V shed 0 bases and J shed 6 bases, with 20 bases lying between them. There are 17 residues in the CDR3. Germline V gene sequence: CDR1 MGHRA, CDR2 YSYEKL. CDR3 residues: CASSQDPGRGLHAEAFF. The DNA of the CDR3 is TGCGCCAGCAGCCAAGACCCGGGGAGGGGCCTGCACGCTGAAGCTTTCTTT.